The clone carrying this T cell receptor (beta chain) was observed many times. Its antigen remains unknown. This sample was taken from a study of identical twins. Study-level results: It was possible that invariant MAIT and iNKT cells partly confounded the zero-insertion analyses. A lower insertion count was a feature of abundant cord blood beta clonotypes, with no such feature in memory repertoires. Sequences that were out-of-frame, alpha and twin-shared displayed an excess of low generation probability.

TCRdb independently ran MiXCR on the 5' RACE reads; one entry per CDR3 protein. The repertoire includes approximately 300,000 distinct CDR3 sequences, 7.5% to 9.5% of them detected once, and approximately 7% sits in the top ten. Healthy Caucasians were all of the donors. In addition, the sample was reused for a study of yellow fever vaccine responses in identical twins.

The sequenced sample consisted of CD8+ T cells sorted from blood. This TCR was sampled from a young woman in good health.

The CDR3 DNA reads as TGTGCCAGCACCTTTGTCGGGGGGGCCAATGAGCAGTTCTTC. It codes for CASTFVGGANEQFF. The J gene is TRBJ2-1, the V gene TRBV27; TRBD2 agrees at 8 bases. The V gene end was trimmed by 7 bases and the J gene end by 6 bases; junction bases not matched to a gene: 8. CDR1 and CDR2 from the germline V gene are MNHEY and SMNVEV (reference sequence). CDR3 length equals 14 residues.